This T cell receptor (beta chain) is from a study of blood T cell repertoires in COVID-19 (dated by TCRdb to 2020 to 2022). About the study as a whole: Samples covering the acute and convalescent phases of COVID-19 were provided by collaborators in the United States, Italy and Spain. Subjects who had been exposed to COVID-19, were actively infected with it, or had recovered from it provided the deeply sampled blood TCRbeta repertoires that made up the dataset. Nearly every sample came with metadata listing a de-identified subject ID, COVID-19 status, age in years and sex. The repertoires were released in a freely available public database meant as a resource for research on the immune response to SARS-CoV-2. The prospective study material was composed of cDNA or gDNA derived from T cells, B-cell-depleted T cells, or PBMCs. The samples were drawn from the first 160 participants of the ongoing ImmuneRACE study and from some 1,300 subjects provided by 6 global collaborators. Where available, HLA class I and class II types were taken from metadata supplied by the sample provider and were not determined by assay-based typing.

One collaborating source in Seattle enrolled patients during active infection and followed them longitudinally through the course of disease. Collaborating institutions collected whole blood in K2EDTA tubes following their own protocols. Collaborator samples were shipped for TCRbeta analysis as frozen whole blood, isolated PBMCs, or DNA extracted from either sample type. Overall results and qualifications from the work: The quantity of clinical and demographic metadata differed by source and by participant and was supplied without curation.

As to this clone: It has no known antigen specificity. The record has no base qualities; no much larger clone is one base away.

The immunoSEQ Assay, a bias-controlled multiplex PCR, was used to amplify TCRbeta CDR3 regions from genomic DNA. As for the original processing: The number of nucleated cells in each sample was estimated from the amplification of reference gene primers within the assay. To quantify the absolute abundance of each unique TCRbeta CDR3 rearrangement, sequence reads were collapsed and filtered. For each sample, productive Simpson clonality was calculated by taking the square root of Simpson's diversity index across productive rearrangements. Imported from immuneACCESS, the table was reduced by TCRdb to in-frame sequences with V and J called. These copies leave out some clones; in studies compared against another copy, an unresolved V gene accounts for under half, and the cause of the remainder is not known. D and trimming come from the DNA, and the V and J calls and clone size come from that table. This sample gives some 150,000 clones in total; 80% to 90% of them show up just once. Of the sample, approximately 8% falls within the top ten clones.

The specimen was peripheral blood. This clonotype was obtained from a woman between 55 and 75 years old with COVID-19, enrolled during active disease.

CDR3 reads: CASSQEGGSRWAYEQYF. Here is the DNA: TGTGCCAGCAGCCAAGAGGGAGGGAGCCGATGGGCTTACGAGCAGTACTTC. Recombination joined TRBV3-1 (or the pseudogene TRBV3-2) with TRBJ2-7; TRBD2 lines up with 7 middle nucleotides. CDR1 and CDR2 are read off the germline V gene (reference sequence) as LGHDT and YNNKEL. The V end gives up 0 bases and the J end 4 bases, leaving 12 bases in the junction not matched to a gene. The CDR3, cysteine through phenylalanine, is 17 amino acids long. Left in the record is the CDR3 DNA by itself, 51 bases read in frame from the first base.